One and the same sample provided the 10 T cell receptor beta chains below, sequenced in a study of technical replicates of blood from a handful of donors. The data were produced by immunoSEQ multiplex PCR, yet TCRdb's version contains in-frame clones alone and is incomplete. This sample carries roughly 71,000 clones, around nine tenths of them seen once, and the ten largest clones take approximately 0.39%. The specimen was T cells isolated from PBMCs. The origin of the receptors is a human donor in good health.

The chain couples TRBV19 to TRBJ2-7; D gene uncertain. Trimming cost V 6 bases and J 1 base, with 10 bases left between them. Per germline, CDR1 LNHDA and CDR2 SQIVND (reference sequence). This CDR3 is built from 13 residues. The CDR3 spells CASRSGASYEQYF. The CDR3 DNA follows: TGTGCCAGTAGGTCGGGTGCTTCCTACGAGCAGTACTTC.

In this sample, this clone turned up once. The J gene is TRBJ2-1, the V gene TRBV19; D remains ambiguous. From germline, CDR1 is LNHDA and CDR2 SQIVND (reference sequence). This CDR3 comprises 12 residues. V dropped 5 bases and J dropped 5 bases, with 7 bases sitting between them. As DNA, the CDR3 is TGTGCCAGTAGTGTTAATAACAATGAGCAGTTCTTC. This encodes CASSVNNNEQFF.

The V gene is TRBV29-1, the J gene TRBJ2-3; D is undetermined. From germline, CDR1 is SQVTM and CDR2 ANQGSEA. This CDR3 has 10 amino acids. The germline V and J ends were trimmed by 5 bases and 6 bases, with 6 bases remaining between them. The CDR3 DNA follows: TGCAGCGTTCCTACTGATACGCAGTATTTT. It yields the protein CSVPTDTQYF.

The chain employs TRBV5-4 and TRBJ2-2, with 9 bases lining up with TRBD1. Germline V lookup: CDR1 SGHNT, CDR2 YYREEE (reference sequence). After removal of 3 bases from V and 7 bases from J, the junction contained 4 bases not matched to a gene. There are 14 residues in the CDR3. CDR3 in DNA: TGTGCCAGCAGCTGGGACAGGGAGGTCGGGGAGCTGTTTTTT. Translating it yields CASSWDREVGELFF.

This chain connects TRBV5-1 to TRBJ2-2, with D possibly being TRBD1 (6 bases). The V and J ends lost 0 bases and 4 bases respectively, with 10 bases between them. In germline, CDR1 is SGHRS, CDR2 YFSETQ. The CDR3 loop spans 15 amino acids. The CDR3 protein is CASSLGQGITGELFF. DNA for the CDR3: TGCGCCAGCAGCTTGGGGCAGGGGATCACCGGGGAGCTGTTTTTT.

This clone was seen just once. The CDR3 DNA is TGCGCCAGCAGCTTGGGACTAGCGGGCGGCTACAATGAGCAGTTCTTC. Residues: CASSLGLAGGYNEQFF. J is TRBJ2-1 and V is TRBV5-1, with 10 bases aligning to TRBD2. The V and J ends lost 0 bases and 3 bases, in that order; junction bases with no gene match: 3. From germline, CDR1 is SGHRS and CDR2 YFSETQ. This CDR3 region has 16 residues.

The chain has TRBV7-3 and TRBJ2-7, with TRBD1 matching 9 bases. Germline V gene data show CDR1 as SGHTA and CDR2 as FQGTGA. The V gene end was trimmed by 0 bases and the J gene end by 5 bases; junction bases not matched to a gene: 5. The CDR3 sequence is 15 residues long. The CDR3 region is CASSLTGTGLDEQYF. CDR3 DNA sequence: TGTGCCAGCAGCTTAACCGGGACAGGGTTGGACGAGCAGTACTTC.

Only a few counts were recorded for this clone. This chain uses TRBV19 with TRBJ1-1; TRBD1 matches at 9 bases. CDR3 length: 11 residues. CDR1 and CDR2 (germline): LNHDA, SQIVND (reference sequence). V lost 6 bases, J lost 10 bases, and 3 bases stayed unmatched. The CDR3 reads CASRGQGLAFF. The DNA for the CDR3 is TGTGCCAGTAGAGGACAGGGGTTAGCTTTCTTT.

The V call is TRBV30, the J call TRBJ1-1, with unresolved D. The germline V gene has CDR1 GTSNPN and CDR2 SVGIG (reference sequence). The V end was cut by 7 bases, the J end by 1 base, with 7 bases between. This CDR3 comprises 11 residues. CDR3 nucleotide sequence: TGTGCCTCAAACACGAACACTGAAGCTTTCTTT. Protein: CASNTNTEAFF.

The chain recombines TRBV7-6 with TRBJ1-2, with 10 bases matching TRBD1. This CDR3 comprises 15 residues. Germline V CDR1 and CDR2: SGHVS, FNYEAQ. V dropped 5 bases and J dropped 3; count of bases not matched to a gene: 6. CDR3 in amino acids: CASSPGTGDHYGYTF. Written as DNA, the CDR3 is TGTGCCAGCAGCCCCGGGACAGGGGATCACTATGGCTACACCTTC.